This TCR beta chain was recovered during a study of CXCR3-negative and CXCR3-positive naive CD8 T cells. Study-level findings and limits: The study found more hydrophobic TRB CDR3s in CXCR3-positive naive cells than in CXCR3-negative naive cells. For naive cells, CXCR3-negative and CXCR3-positive subsets had similar TRBV-TRBJ usage; for memory cells, usage differed. Memory CD8+ T cell repertoires were far less diverse than both naive subsets.

UMI-tagged TRB cDNA libraries were built via 5' RACE. TCRdb reprocessed the 5' RACE reads and keeps a single row for each CDR3 protein, giving no DNA. The listing records 50,000 to 70,000 distinct CDR3 sequences. About this clonotype: What it binds is not known.

Looked up from germline, CDR1 is SGHTA and CDR2 is FQGNSA. The length of the CDR3 is 15 residues. The genes are TRBV7-2 and TRBJ2-7; checking the TCRdb D call of TRBD2 is not possible without DNA. The sample taken for sequencing was naive CXCR3+ CD8+ T cells from blood. Subset here: CD45RO-CCR7+CD27+CD95- naive CD8+ T cells expressing CXCR3 (TNR3+). This receptor was taken from a human donor in good health. Some clones in this sample may be carry-over from other donors' samples. CDR3 in amino acids: CASSLAERGGYEQYF.